One and the same sample provided the 6 T cell receptor beta chains below, sequenced in a study of glioma-infiltrating T cells after dendritic cell vaccination. Libraries were prepared by immunoSEQ multiplex PCR; TCRdb keeps only in-frame clonotypes and omits some of them. Among about 38,000 clones listed, roughly four fifths were seen once. Sequenced here: blood, sampled before dendritic cell vaccination. The receptor source for this set is a human donor with glioblastoma.

This clone came up a few times. V is TRBV11-3 and J is TRBJ2-1; TRBD1 is a possible D gene (6 bases). Per the germline V gene, CDR1 is SGHNT and CDR2 is YENEEA. This CDR3 is built from 13 residues. V gave up 4 bases and J gave up 7 bases, with 11 bases separating them. The CDR3 reads CASSSIRGNEQFF. CDR3 coding DNA: TGTGCCAGCAGCTCAATCAGGGGTAATGAGCAGTTCTTC.

The rearrangement joins TRBV7-2 to TRBJ2-3, with 9 positions matching TRBD1. The CDR3 spans 16 residues. J lost 3 bases, V lost 0 bases, and 4 bases had no gene match. Germline values: CDR1 SGHTA, CDR2 FQGNSA. The CDR3 nucleotides are TGTGCCAGCAGCTTAGCTCTGGACAGGGGAACAGATACGCAGTATTTT. This sequence encodes CASSLALDRGTDTQYF.

CDR3: CASSLAGGTGYTF. The CDR3 nucleotides are TGTGCCAGCAGCTTGGCGGGGGGGACGGGCTACACCTTC. The rearrangement joins TRBV5-8 to TRBJ1-2, with D possibly matching TRBD1 (5 bases). Germline lookup yields CDR1 SGHTS and CDR2 YDEGEE. The CDR3 is 13 residues long. With 0 bases removed from V and 8 bases from J, the gap between germline ends came to 11 bases.

This clone has only a few counts. The CDR3 here is CASSQPGTANYGYTF. The CDR3 DNA sequence: TGCGCCAGCAGCCAACCGGGGACAGCTAACTATGGCTACACCTTC. The chain is built from TRBV4-3 and TRBJ1-2; 7 bases agree with TRBD1. CDR1 and CDR2 from the germline V gene are LGHNA and YSLEER. The CDR3 sequence is 15 residues long. Germline trimming cut 2 bases from V and 0 bases from J; bases unmatched to any gene: 3.

The J gene is TRBJ1-1, the V gene TRBV2; TRBD1 matches 8 bases. Germline V gives CDR1 SNHLY, CDR2 FYNNEI. This CDR3 spans 12 amino acids. The trim removed 7 bases at V and 6 bases at J, leaving 4 bases unmatched. CDR3 region: CASTGGLAEAFF. CDR3 nucleotide sequence: TGTGCCAGCACAGGGGGCCTGGCTGAAGCTTTCTTT.

V is TRBV7-2 and J is TRBJ2-1; TRBD2 agrees at 11 bases. The CDR3 is 17 residues long. V lost 1 base, J lost 7 bases, and 9 bases stayed unmatched. The V gene's germline CDR1 is SGHTA and CDR2 FQGNSA. CDR3 region: CASSLGGSGGVVNEQFF. The CDR3 bases are TGTGCCAGCAGCTTAGGGGGTAGCGGGGGGGTCGTTAATGAGCAGTTCTTC.